These 27 T cell receptor beta chains were all obtained from the same sample, sequenced in a study of cytomegalovirus exposure and HLA in healthy donors. Sequencing was performed with immunoSEQ multiplex PCR; in TCRdb, only in-frame clones are kept and a portion is missing. The table records some 150,000 clones, more than 70% of them present only once. The sequenced sample consisted of PBMCs. These receptors originate from a man aged 18 to 29 in good health and CMV-seronegative.

The chain couples TRBV13 to TRBJ1-3, with D perhaps TRBD1 (5 bases). V lost 8 bases and J lost 1, with 9 bases in between. The CDR3 is 13 residues long. Germline CDR1 reads PRHDT; CDR2 reads FYEKMQ (reference sequence). CDR3: CASGGISGNTIYF. The CDR3 DNA follows: TGTGCCAGCGGGGGGATTTCTGGAAACACCATATATTTT.

This chain links TRBV7-6 with TRBJ2-3; 8 bases fit TRBD1. Trimming removed 5 bases from V and 3 bases from J; junction bases left unmatched: 4. Germline CDR1 is SGHVS and CDR2 is FNYEAQ. The CDR3 covers 14 residues. CDR3 in DNA: TGTGCCAGCAGCCCACGGACAGGGACAGATACGCAGTATTTT. Protein sequence: CASSPRTGTDTQYF.

The J gene is TRBJ2-7, the V gene TRBV28, with D perhaps TRBD1 (6 bases). This CDR3 has 16 residues. Germline V CDR1 and CDR2: MDHEN, SYDVKM. The V end was cut by 6 bases, the J end by 3 bases, with 21 bases between. CDR3 sequence reads: CASSSLEGRGYYEQYF. CDR3 sequence (DNA): TGTGCCAGCAGCAGTTTAGAGGGCAGGGGTTACTACGAGCAGTACTTC.

The chain joins TRBV6-5 to TRBJ1-1, with 8 bases matching TRBD1. Germline values: CDR1 MNHEY, CDR2 SVGAGI. This CDR3 region has 14 residues. V was clipped by 5 bases and J by 3 bases; unmatched bases: 5. The CDR3 loop is CASSRNRGDTEAFF. In DNA form, the CDR3 reads TGTGCCAGCAGTCGCAACAGGGGGGACACTGAAGCTTTCTTT.

In its sample, this clone was seen once. The chain links TRBV19 to TRBJ2-1; TRBD2 aligns across 8 bases. Germline assignment: CDR1 LNHDA and CDR2 SQIVND (reference sequence). This CDR3 region has 15 residues. Trimming removed 1 base from V and 5 bases from J; junction bases left unmatched: 4. The CDR3 loop reads CASSIVRGGNNEQFF. The CDR3 bases are TGTGCCAGTAGTATAGTCCGGGGGGGGAACAATGAGCAGTTCTTC.

The CDR3 loop is CASSLGLAGTFSYEQYV. CDR3 nucleotides: TGCGCCAGCAGCTTGGGACTAGCGGGGACCTTCTCCTACGAGCAGTACGTC. The chain links TRBV5-1 to TRBJ2-7; 11 bases are shared with TRBD2. This CDR3 has 17 residues. With V trimmed by 0 bases and J by 0 bases, 5 bases remained unmatched. Germline CDR1 is SGHRS and CDR2 is YFSETQ.

The V gene is TRBV6-5, the J gene TRBJ1-1, with D possibly being TRBD1 (6 bases). V was cut by 6 bases and J by 1 base, with 12 bases left in between. Germline CDR1 is MNHEY and CDR2 is SVGAGI. The CDR3 extends over 14 amino acids. The CDR3 region has the DNA TGTGCCAGCAGGCTGACAGGAGAGAACACTGAAGCTTTCTTT. Amino acids: CASRLTGENTEAFF.

The chain carries TRBV6-4 and TRBJ2-1; TRBD2 agrees at 11 bases. V lost 3 bases to trimming and J lost 4 bases; unmatched junction nucleotides: 5. Looked up from germline, CDR1 is MRHNA and CDR2 is SNTAGT. The length of the CDR3 is 16 residues. CDR3 in DNA: TGTGCCAGCAGTGATACTAGCGGGAGAGTTTACAATGAGCAGTTCTTC. Residues: CASSDTSGRVYNEQFF.

V and J are TRBV5-6 and TRBJ2-3; 9 nucleotides align to TRBD1. CDR1 is SGHDT, CDR2 YYEEEE, per germline. V lost 3 bases, J lost 6 bases, and 8 bases stayed unmatched. This CDR3 is 15 amino acids long. The CDR3 sequence: CASSWRTGVTDTQYF. In DNA, the CDR3 is TGTGCCAGCAGCTGGAGGACAGGGGTGACCGATACGCAGTATTTT.

The CDR3: CASSTPRGENTEAFF. Written as DNA, the CDR3 is TGTGCCAGCAGCACCCCGCGCGGAGAGAACACTGAAGCTTTCTTT. The V call is TRBV11-2, the J call TRBJ1-1; D remains ambiguous. There are 15 residues in the CDR3. Trimming took 5 bases from V and 1 from J, leaving 14 bases between them. Per germline, CDR1 SGHAT and CDR2 FQNNGV. Supplemented by reference TRBV11-2 and TRBJ1-1, the full variable domain reads EAGVAQSPRYKIIEKRQSVAFWCNPISGHATLYWYQQILGQGPKLLIQFQNNGVVDDSQLPKDRFSAERLKGVDSTLKIQPAKLEDSAVYLCASSTPRGENTEAFFGQGTRLTVV.

This clone has only one observation. The V gene is TRBV25-1, the J gene TRBJ2-5, with a weak D call TRBD1 (6 bases). The germline V gene has CDR1 MGHDK and CDR2 SYGVNS. V lost 6 bases to trimming and J lost 4 bases, with 15 bases between them. The CDR3 spans 14 residues. The CDR3 DNA is TGTGCCAGCAGCGTCACGGTCAGGGGAGAGACCCAGTACTTC. Residues: CASSVTVRGETQYF.

The count of this clone is one. A junction end diverges from the germline sequence, so it may reflect a read error. The rearrangement uses TRBV5-6 and TRBJ2-7, with 7 bases aligning to TRBD2. This CDR3 spans 15 amino acids. The germline gives CDR1 SGHDT, CDR2 YYEEEE. CDR3 bases: TGTGCCAGCAGCTTGGGGGAGGGGTACTCCTCCGAGCAGTACTTC. Its translation: CASSLGEGYSSEQYF. Full variable domain (outside the CDR3, taken from reference TRBV5-6 and TRBJ2-7): DAGVTQSPTHLIKTRGQQVTLRCSPKSGHDTVSWYQQALGQGPQFIFQYYEEEERQRGNFPDRFSGHQFPNYSSELNVNALLLGDSALYLCASSLGEGYSSEQYFGPGTRLTVT.

This rearrangement joins TRBV7-9 to TRBJ1-4; D uncertain. Between the trimmed V and J ends, which lost 1 base and 11 bases, there was a span of 20 bases. This CDR3 has 16 amino acids. CDR1 is SEHNR and CDR2 is FQNEAQ in the germline V gene (reference sequence). This CDR3 reads CASSLESGERERKLFF. The CDR3 region has the DNA TGTGCCAGCAGCTTAGAGTCTGGGGAGAGGGAAAGGAAACTGTTTTTT. The full variable domain, rest sourced from reference TRBV7-9 and TRBJ1-4, is DTGVSQNPRHKITKRGQNVTFRCDPISEHNRLYWYRQTLGQGPEFLTYFQNEAQLEKSRLLSDRFSAERPKGSFSTLEIQRTEQGDSAMYLCASSLESGERERKLFFGSGTQLSVL.

The V call is TRBV6-5, the J call TRBJ1-2, with a tentative D call TRBD1 (6 bases). Germline assignment: CDR1 MNHEY and CDR2 SVGAGI. The CDR3 is 16 residues long. Trimming pared 4 bases from V and 1 base from J, leaving 16 bases between. The CDR3: CASSFGTNEINYGYTF. The CDR3 DNA reads as TGTGCCAGCAGTTTTGGGACAAACGAAATTAACTATGGCTACACCTTC.

The genes are TRBV2 and TRBJ1-1; TRBD1 is a possible D gene (6 bases). Looked up from germline, CDR1 is SNHLY and CDR2 is FYNNEI. The CDR3 contains 16 residues. V was clipped by 2 bases and J by 7 bases, with 20 bases between them. The CDR3 loop is CASSETQGGEGHEAFF. CDR3 coding DNA: TGTGCCAGCAGTGAAACCCAAGGGGGAGAGGGACATGAAGCTTTCTTT.

The V and J genes are TRBV6-1 and TRBJ2-1; the match to TRBD2 covers 9 bases. This CDR3 has 15 residues. J lost 9 bases, V lost 2 bases, and 8 bases had no gene match. In germline, CDR1 is MNHNS, CDR2 SASEGT. The CDR3 reads CASSETGGGASEQFF. CDR3 DNA: TGTGCCAGCAGTGAAACCGGCGGGGGGGCAAGTGAGCAGTTCTTC.

The chain couples TRBV27 to TRBJ1-5; D not certain. Trimming shortened V by 10 bases and J by 2 bases, and 9 bases separated the two germline ends. The germline CDR1 and CDR2 sequences are MNHEY and SMNVEV (reference sequence). The CDR3 extends over 12 amino acids. The CDR3 spells CATRLGNQPQHF. The CDR3 bases are TGTGCCACCCGACTCGGCAATCAGCCCCAGCATTTT.

With respect to this clone: A read error may be the cause here, since a much bigger clone is one base away. The rearrangement joins TRBV4-1 to TRBJ2-5, with 11 bases identical to TRBD1. The length of the CDR3 is 18 residues. Germline CDR1 and CDR2: MGHRA and YSYEKL. The CDR3 loop is CTSSLTPGQGAMGETQYF. Here the CDR3 DNA reads TGCACCAGCAGCCTCACTCCCGGACAGGGGGCTATGGGGGAGACCCAGTACTTC.

This chain links TRBV11-3 with TRBJ2-7, with no clear D. This CDR3 is built from 13 residues. Trimming removed 6 bases at V and 2 bases at J, with 11 bases between. The germline V gene has CDR1 SGHNT and CDR2 YENEEA. CDR3 sequence reads: CASSYAVTYEQYF. The CDR3 nucleotides read TGTGCCAGCAGTTACGCAGTGACCTACGAGCAGTACTTC.

V is TRBV27 and J is TRBJ2-1; possibly TRBD2 for D (6 bases). Germline values: CDR1 MNHEY, CDR2 SMNVEV (reference sequence). Trimming removed 2 bases at V and 9 bases at J, with 11 bases between. The CDR3 is 13 amino acids. CDR3 protein: CASSLTQGGEQFF. The CDR3 coding sequence is TGTGCCAGCAGTTTAACTCAGGGAGGTGAGCAGTTCTTC.

V gene TRBV7-9 combines with J gene TRBJ2-7; 7 nucleotides line up with TRBD1. The trim removed 4 bases at V and 2 bases at J, leaving 2 bases unmatched. Germline CDR1 reads SEHNR; CDR2 reads FQNEAQ (reference sequence). This CDR3 has 13 amino acids. In DNA, the CDR3 is TGTGCCAGCAGCTCGGGACAGACCTACGAGCAGTACTTC. Amino acids: CASSSGQTYEQYF.

The CDR3 sequence: CASSLRDRTTNTEAFF. As DNA, the CDR3 is TGCGCCAGCAGCTTAAGGGACAGAACTACAAACACTGAAGCTTTCTTT. The gene calls are TRBV5-1 and TRBJ1-1; 7 positions agree with TRBD1. Germline V gene data show CDR1 as SGHRS and CDR2 as YFSETQ. V lost 2 bases, J lost 2 bases, and 9 bases stayed unmatched. This CDR3 has 16 amino acids. Variable domain in full (rest from reference TRBV5-1 and TRBJ1-1): KAGVTQTPRYLIKTRGQQVTLSCSPISGHRSVSWYQQTPGQGLQFLFEYFSETQRNKGNFPGRFSGRQFSNSRSEMNVSTLELGDSALYLCASSLRDRTTNTEAFFGQGTRLTVV.

The chain combines TRBV27 with TRBJ1-2; 11 bases fit TRBD1. CDR1 is MNHEY, CDR2 SMNVEV, per germline (reference sequence). Trimming at V came to 0 bases and at J to 2 bases, leaving 5 bases not matched to a gene. CDR3 length: 17 amino acids. In DNA, the CDR3 is TGTGCCAGCAGTTTATCGTGGGACAGGGGGGAAAACTATGGCTACACCTTC. It codes for CASSLSWDRGENYGYTF.

The V call is TRBV27, the J call TRBJ1-1; TRBD1 might be the D (6 bases). The CDR3 extends over 15 amino acids. Germline CDR1 MNHEY, CDR2 SMNVEV (reference sequence). Trimming shortened V by 4 bases and J by 3 bases, and 15 bases separated the two germline ends. The chain's CDR3 is CASSYAGTPYTEAFF. CDR3 bases: TGTGCCAGCAGTTACGCCGGGACACCCTACACTGAAGCTTTCTTT.

The J gene is TRBJ1-2, the V gene TRBV5-6, with D unresolved. This CDR3 comprises 14 residues. The ends were cut back, 0 bases at V and 5 bases at J, with 11 bases in the middle. Germline CDR1 and CDR2: SGHDT and YYEEEE. CDR3 region: CASSLDSIRYGYTF. Written as DNA, the CDR3 is TGTGCCAGCAGCTTGGACAGTATACGATATGGCTACACCTTC. Looking up the rest from reference TRBV5-6 and TRBJ1-2 gives the full variable domain: DAGVTQSPTHLIKTRGQQVTLRCSPKSGHDTVSWYQQALGQGPQFIFQYYEEEERQRGNFPDRFSGHQFPNYSSELNVNALLLGDSALYLCASSLDSIRYGYTFGSGTRLTVV.

This clone was seen once. This chain links TRBV5-1 with TRBJ1-5; 10 bases line up with TRBD1. CDR3 length: 17 residues. CDR1 is SGHRS and CDR2 is YFSETQ in the germline V gene. V trimming: 4 bases; J trimming: 6 bases; junction bases outside the gene matches: 13. The CDR3 is CASSEEGQGTGGQPQHF. The CDR3 DNA reads as TGCGCCAGCAGCGAAGAGGGACAGGGGACGGGTGGTCAGCCCCAGCATTTT.

The V call is TRBV28, the J call TRBJ1-1, with D possibly TRBD1 on 5 matching bases. The CDR3 runs to 14 residues. CDR1 is MDHEN, CDR2 SYDVKM, per germline. V was trimmed by 1 base and J by 4 bases, leaving 10 bases between them. CDR3 in amino acids: CASSLSGKGTEAFF. CDR3 coding DNA: TGTGCCAGCAGTTTATCAGGGAAGGGCACTGAAGCTTTCTTT.